This is a list of T cell receptor beta chains from one sample in a study of blood T cell repertoires in COVID-19. Sequenced by immunoSEQ multiplex PCR; TCRdb stores in-frame clones only, minus some. The sample includes 400,000 or so clones, 90% of them seen just once. The sample consisted of PBMCs or T cells enriched from blood (not recorded which). All receptors come from a man aged 18-30 years who had recovered from COVID-19. Each CDR3 is given with its conserved first and last residue. The D gene is left open where the match is weak. Rows may omit the clone size; those that give it use once, few, many or a size class.

>TRBJ1-5|NA|NA|TRBV12-3/TRBV12-4
CASSLGPQPQHF
TGTGCCAGCAGTTTAGGGCCTCAGCCCCAGCATTTT
>TRBJ2-3|NA|NA|TRBV6-4
CASSDVQGRTDTQYF
TGTGCCAGCAGTGACGTCCAGGGGCGCACAGATACGCAGTATTTT
>TRBJ1-5|NA|TRBD1|TRBV7-2
CASSSDGDRDQPQHF
TGTGCCAGCAGCTCCGACGGGGACAGGGATCAGCCCCAGCATTTT
>TRBJ2-1|NA|TRBD2|TRBV23-1
CASSHPGGVDEQFF
TGCGCCAGCAGTCATCCGGGGGGGGTGGATGAGCAGTTCTTC
>TRBJ2-6|NA|NA|TRBV2
CASSGQLLSGANVLTF
TGTGCCAGCAGCGGACAGTTACTCTCTGGGGCCAACGTCCTGACTTTC
>TRBJ2-1|NA|NA|TRBV15
CATSRGGSAGNEQFF
TGTGCCACCAGCAGAGGAGGTTCCGCGGGCAATGAGCAGTTCTTC
>TRBJ1-2|NA|NA|TRBV18
CASSPPAGVYGYTF
TGTGCCAGCTCACCACCGGCAGGGGTATATGGCTACACCTTC
>TRBJ2-3|NA|TRBD2|TRBV7-6
CASSVTSGASTDTQYF
TGTGCCAGCAGCGTGACTAGCGGGGCGAGCACAGATACGCAGTATTTT
>TRBJ1-1|NA|NA|TRBV9
CASSLGVMNTEAFF
TGTGCCAGCAGCCTCGGGGTGATGAACACTGAAGCTTTCTTT
>TRBJ1-2|NA|NA|TRBV30
CAWSTGSGGYTF
TGTGCCTGGAGTACGGGGAGCGGAGGCTACACCTTC
>TRBJ1-1|many|NA|TRBV6-5
CATRQNTEAFF
TGTGCCACCCGACAGAACACTGAAGCTTTCTTT
>TRBJ1-3|NA|NA|TRBV10-3
CATSSDSSGNTIYF
TGTGCCACGTCCTCGGACAGCTCTGGAAACACCATATATTTT
>TRBJ2-7|once|NA|TRBV6-1
CASSEDSLIHEQYF
TGTGCCAGCAGTGAAGACTCACTAATCCACGAGCAGTACTTC
>TRBJ2-3|NA|NA|TRBV29-1
CSVKLRESGDTQYF
TGCAGCGTTAAGTTGAGGGAGAGTGGTGATACGCAGTATTTT
>TRBJ2-3|once|NA|TRBV7-8
CASSPRLVGERGNTQYF
TGTGCCAGCAGCCCCCGGTTGGTGGGGGAGAGGGGGAATACGCAGTATTTT
>TRBJ2-7|once|TRBD1|TRBV5-6
CASSALLPGQGSYEQYF
TGTGCCAGCAGCGCCCTTCTTCCGGGACAGGGATCTTACGAGCAGTACTTC
>TRBJ2-7|NA|NA|TRBV7-3
CASSSGPGREQYF
TGTGCCAGCAGCTCCGGACCAGGGAGGGAGCAGTACTTC
>TRBJ1-6|NA|TRBD1|TRBV18
CASSPGQAGNSPLHF
TGTGCCAGCTCACCCGGACAGGCAGGGAATTCACCCCTCCACTTT
>TRBJ2-2|NA|TRBD2|TRBV13
CASSFSAGGLTTGELFF
TGTGCCAGCAGCTTTTCCGCGGGAGGGTTAACCACCGGGGAGCTGTTTTTT
>TRBJ1-4|once|NA|TRBV19
CASSITGGGEKLFF
TGTGCCAGTAGTATTACCGGGGGTGGAGAAAAACTGTTTTTT
>TRBJ1-4|NA|NA|TRBV27
CASSLLGEKLFF
TGTGCCAGCAGTTTATTGGGCGAAAAACTGTTTTTT
>TRBJ2-7|NA|TRBD1|TRBV7-9
CASSSWTGNYEQYF
TGTGCCAGCAGCTCATGGACAGGAAACTACGAGCAGTACTTC
>TRBJ1-6|NA|NA|TRBV18
CASSQDRRPPLHF
TGTGCCAGCTCCCAGGACCGGAGGCCACCCCTCCACTTT
>TRBJ2-7|once|TRBD2|TRBV3-1/TRBV3-2
CASSQAQTPRGLASYEQYF
TGTGCCAGCAGCCAAGCCCAGACTCCACGAGGACTAGCATCCTACGAGCAGTACTTC
>TRBJ1-1|NA|NA|TRBV7-3
CASSLNGGLGTEAFF
TGTGCCAGCAGTCTCAACGGGGGTCTGGGCACTGAAGCTTTCTTT
>TRBJ2-1|NA|TRBD2|TRBV5-1
CASSLVASGAGEQFF
TGCGCCAGCAGCTTGGTGGCTAGCGGGGCAGGGGAGCAGTTCTTC
>TRBJ2-1|NA|NA|TRBV6-2/TRBV6-3
CASSPLAGGEQFF
TGTGCCAGCAGTCCACTAGCTGGGGGTGAGCAGTTCTTC
>TRBJ2-5|NA|NA|TRBV7-9
CASSAGVGETQYF
TGTGCCAGCAGCGCCGGGGTCGGGGAGACCCAGTACTTC
>TRBJ2-5|NA|TRBD1|TRBV20-1
CSASTGAWETQYF
TGCAGTGCTAGTACAGGGGCTTGGGAGACCCAGTACTTC
>TRBJ1-5|few|NA|TRBV2
CASRGEGQLNQPQHF
TGTGCCAGCAGAGGTGAAGGACAGCTTAATCAGCCCCAGCATTTT
>TRBJ2-1|NA|NA|TRBV7-3
CASSFGQGFYNEQFF
TGTGCCAGCAGCTTCGGGCAGGGGTTCTACAATGAGCAGTTCTTC
>TRBJ1-1|NA|NA|TRBV7-9
CASSLDRVNTEAFF
TGTGCCAGCAGCTTAGACAGGGTTAACACTGAAGCTTTCTTT
>TRBJ1-6|NA|NA|TRBV27
CASSPRLGDNSPLHF
TGTGCCAGCAGTCCCCGTTTAGGGGATAATTCACCCCTCCACTTT
>TRBJ1-6|NA|NA|TRBV5-5
CASSFGSVSSPLHF
TGTGCCAGCAGCTTTGGTTCAGTCTCCTCACCCCTCCACTTT
>TRBJ1-1|few|NA|TRBV11-3
CASSFSRTEAFF
TGTGCCAGCAGCTTCTCGCGGACTGAAGCTTTCTTT
>TRBJ2-5|NA|NA|TRBV19
CASSLGPTGTQYF
TGTGCCAGTAGTTTAGGGCCCACGGGGACCCAGTACTTC
>TRBJ1-1|NA|NA|TRBV12-3/TRBV12-4
CASSLAGNTEAFF
TGTGCCAGCAGTTTGGCGGGGAACACTGAAGCTTTCTTT
>TRBJ1-1|NA|TRBD1|TRBV6-6
CASRGTGGYGTEAFF
TGTGCCAGCAGAGGGACAGGGGGATATGGCACTGAAGCTTTCTTT
>TRBJ2-7|NA|TRBD1|TRBV4-2
CASSQDPTGTGPYEQYF
TGTGCCAGCAGCCAAGATCCGACTGGGACAGGACCCTACGAGCAGTACTTC
>TRBJ2-5|NA|NA|TRBV7-3
CASSLLLAVGETQYF
TGTGCCAGCAGCTTACTCCTAGCTGTCGGGGAGACCCAGTACTTC
>TRBJ2-7|NA|NA|TRBV28
CASSDAGRLTGEQYF
TGTGCCAGCAGCGACGCGGGCAGGTTAACGGGTGAGCAGTACTTC
>TRBJ2-1|few|NA|TRBV30
CAWSRLEEQFF
TGTGCCTGGAGCAGACTAGAAGAGCAGTTCTTC
>TRBJ2-1|NA|NA|TRBV6-6
CASSHTRTSSSYNEQFF
TGTGCCAGCAGTCACACCCGGACATCGAGCTCCTACAATGAGCAGTTCTTC
>TRBJ2-1|NA|NA|TRBV7-7
CASSLWHSAYNEQFF
TGTGCCAGCAGCTTGTGGCATTCCGCCTACAATGAGCAGTTCTTC
>TRBJ1-4|NA|TRBD1|TRBV5-5
CASSWTGTDNEKLFF
TGTGCCAGCAGCTGGACCGGGACAGACAATGAAAAACTGTTTTTT
>TRBJ1-5|NA|TRBD1|TRBV6-1
CASSEVEGAHGNQPQHF
TGTGCCAGCAGTGAAGTTGAGGGGGCGCACGGCAATCAGCCCCAGCATTTT
>TRBJ2-5|NA|NA|TRBV2
CASRWETGWETQYF
TGTGCCAGCAGGTGGGAGACAGGATGGGAGACCCAGTACTTC
>TRBJ1-1|NA|NA|TRBV3-1/TRBV3-2
CASTARMGLMNTEAFF
TGTGCCAGCACGGCCCGAATGGGCCTCATGAACACTGAAGCTTTCTTT
>TRBJ1-2|NA|TRBD1|TRBV27
CASSWDSTYGYTF
TGTGCCAGCAGTTGGGACAGCACCTATGGCTACACCTTC
>TRBJ2-2|NA|TRBD2|TRBV6-5
CASMASGWAGELFF
TGTGCCAGCATGGCTAGCGGCTGGGCGGGGGAGCTGTTTTTT
>TRBJ2-7|few|TRBD1|TRBV6-5
CASSLQGVASYEQYF
TGTGCCAGCAGTCTACAGGGGGTAGCATCCTACGAGCAGTACTTC
>TRBJ1-2|NA|TRBD1|TRBV27
CASSLGSGGSYGYTF
TGTGCCAGCAGTTTAGGTTCAGGGGGTAGCTATGGCTACACCTTC
>TRBJ2-5|NA|NA|TRBV7-8
CASSPGGTRETQYF
TGTGCCAGCAGCCCGGGCGGGACCCGGGAGACCCAGTACTTC
>TRBJ2-5|NA|TRBD1|TRBV20-1
CSASPRGRETQYF
TGCAGTGCTAGTCCCAGGGGGCGGGAGACCCAGTACTTC